Listed below are T cell receptor beta chains from one sample, sequenced in a study of technical replicates of blood from a few donors. TCRdb's copy holds only in-frame clones and misses some; the assay was immunoSEQ multiplex PCR. The table shows fewer than 80,000 clones, with approximately 83% occurring only once. Sequenced input: PBMCs. The receptor source for this set is a human donor in good health. Some clones in this sample may be carry-over from other donors' samples. Each CDR3 is given with its conserved first and last residue. D genes are given only for firm matches. A clone size is listed for some rows: how often the clone was seen (once, few, many), or a class if it is expanded.

abundance	d_gene	v_gene	j_gene	CDR3nt	CDR3aa
NA	NA	TRBV2	TRBJ2-2	TGTGCCAGCAGTCCCGGGAGCCGGGGCGGGGAGCTGTTTTTT	CASSPGSRGGELFF
NA	NA	TRBV5-1	TRBJ2-1	TGCGCCAGCAGCCCAGGGCTCGCGTTGGGTGTTGAGCAGTTCTTC	CASSPGLALGVEQFF
NA	NA	TRBV7-3	TRBJ1-6	TGTGCCAGCAGCTTAGGCGGGGACCGTAATTCACCCCTCCACTTT	CASSLGGDRNSPLHF
NA	TRBD2	TRBV27	TRBJ2-5	TGTGCCAGCAGTTGGGGGGGAAGTAAGGAGACCCAGTACTTC	CASSWGGSKETQYF
NA	NA	TRBV7-2	TRBJ2-7	TGTGCCAGCAGCCAGGACTCGGCCCTGCAGCAGTACTTC	CASSQDSALQQYF
NA	NA	TRBV2	TRBJ2-3	TGTGCCAGCACCATGTGGGTGGGGGCCCTCACAGATACGCAGTATTTT	CASTMWVGALTDTQYF
once	TRBD2	TRBV19	TRBJ2-1	TGTGCCAGTAGCCCAGGTGGGGGGGCCTACAATGAGCAGTTCTTC	CASSPGGGAYNEQFF
NA	NA	TRBV6-1	TRBJ1-1	TGTGCCGTAGGAGATCTGAACACTGAAGCTTTCTTT	CAVGDLNTEAFF
NA	TRBD1	TRBV15	TRBJ1-2	TGTGCCACGAGGACAGGGGGCCTCTATGGCTACACCTTC	CATRTGGLYGYTF
NA	NA	TRBV9	TRBJ1-1	TGTGCCAGCAGCGCGACGGACAGCTGGAAGTACACTGAAGCTTTCTTT	CASSATDSWKYTEAFF
NA	NA	TRBV15	TRBJ1-1	TGTGCCACCAGCACAGGGGAACTGAACACTGAAGCTTTCTTT	CATSTGELNTEAFF
NA	TRBD1	TRBV18	TRBJ2-7	TGTGCCAGCTCACCACTTCTTACAGGGGCCTACGAGCAGTACTTC	CASSPLLTGAYEQYF
NA	NA	TRBV6-5	TRBJ2-5	TGTGCCACTAAGACTAGTGTCGAGACCCAGTACTTC	CATKTSVETQYF
NA	TRBD2	TRBV11-2	TRBJ2-1	TGTGCCAGCAGCTTCTTCCTAGCGGGAGTGGGGGGTGAGCAGTTCTTC	CASSFFLAGVGGEQFF
NA	TRBD2	TRBV4-2	TRBJ2-1	TGTGCCAGCAGCCGCGGGGGGTACAATGAGCAGTTCTTC	CASSRGGYNEQFF
NA	TRBD2	TRBV5-1	TRBJ2-1	TGCGCCAGCAGCTTGGATCAGGAGGGGTGGGGACTAGCCCGCAATGAGCAGTTCTTC	CASSLDQEGWGLARNEQFF
NA	TRBD1	TRBV5-1	TRBJ2-7	TGCGCCAGCAGCTCTACGGGACAGTACGAGCAGTACTTC	CASSSTGQYEQYF
NA	TRBD2	TRBV30	TRBJ2-7	TGTGCCTGGGCCCGGGGGGGCCACGAGCAGTACTTC	CAWARGGHEQYF
NA	NA	TRBV4-1	TRBJ2-6	TGCGCCAGCAGCCAAGATGCGGACTCGGCTGGGGCCAACGTCCTGACTTTC	CASSQDADSAGANVLTF
NA	TRBD1	TRBV4-2	TRBJ2-7	TGTGCCAGCAGCCAAGGGTCAGGGGGCTTCGACGAGCAGTACTTC	CASSQGSGGFDEQYF
NA	TRBD1	TRBV6-5	TRBJ2-7	TGTGCCAGCAGTAGACAGGGGCGCTCCTACGAGCAGTACTTC	CASSRQGRSYEQYF
NA	NA	TRBV4-3	TRBJ1-6	TGCGCCAGCAGCCAAGAAGGTGTGCAGGGCTTCTCACCCCTCCACTTT	CASSQEGVQGFSPLHF
NA	NA	TRBV5-1	TRBJ1-6	TGCGCCAGCAGTCCACAGGGATCCTATAATTCACCCCTCCACTTT	CASSPQGSYNSPLHF
NA	NA	TRBV30	TRBJ1-5	TGTGCCTGGAGTTTCGGGGGGGTAGGCAATCAGCCCCAGCATTTT	CAWSFGGVGNQPQHF
NA	NA	TRBV12-5	TRBJ1-4	TGTGCTAGTGGTGTCGGGACTCGTGAAAAACTGTTTTTT	CASGVGTREKLFF
once	TRBD1	TRBV29-1	TRBJ1-1	TGCAGCGTTGAACCCGACAGGGGGTTAGAAGCTTTCTTT	CSVEPDRGLEAFF
NA	NA	TRBV20-1	TRBJ2-5	TGCAGTGCTAGTCTACAAGAGACCCAGTACTTC	CSASLQETQYF
NA	NA	TRBV9	TRBJ1-2	TGTGCCAGCAGCGTAGACCCCGGGGTAGGCTATGGCTACACCTTC	CASSVDPGVGYGYTF
NA	TRBD1	TRBV11-3	TRBJ2-1	TGTGCCAGCAGCTTAGAACAAGGGGGGACAGGGAATGAGCAGTTCTTC	CASSLEQGGTGNEQFF
NA	TRBD1	TRBV6-5	TRBJ1-1	TGTGCCAGCAGTTCCGCCGGGACAGGGGTCACTGAAGCTTTCTTT	CASSSAGTGVTEAFF
once	TRBD2	TRBV6-5	TRBJ2-7	TGTGCCAGCAGCAAACTAGCGGGGGCTCAGTACGAGCAGTACTTC	CASSKLAGAQYEQYF
NA	NA	TRBV7-2	TRBJ1-6	TGTGCCAGCAGCCTCGGAGGGGTTCTAGCCCCCCTCCACTTT	CASSLGGVLAPLHF
NA	TRBD2	TRBV11-3	TRBJ2-1	TGTGCCAGCAGCTGGGGGGGTTCCTCTCGAAATGAGCAGTTCTTC	CASSWGGSSRNEQFF
NA	NA	TRBV4-1	TRBJ2-5	TGCGCCAGCAGCCAAGTTGGCCTCCCAGGAGAGACCCAGTACTTC	CASSQVGLPGETQYF
once	NA	TRBV10-3	TRBJ1-2	TGTGCCATCAGTGAGTCGTCTTCAGGGGCCCTCTCGGGTGGCTACACCTTC	CAISESSSGALSGGYTF
NA	NA	TRBV19	TRBJ2-5	TGTGCCAGTAGTATAGGGCGGTTTGAGACCCAGTACTTC	CASSIGRFETQYF
NA	NA	TRBV9	TRBJ1-1	TGTGCCAGCAGCGTAGCGTGGCAGAACACTGAAGCTTTCTTT	CASSVAWQNTEAFF
few	TRBD2	TRBV6-1	TRBJ2-5	TGTGCCAGCAGTGGGATAGCGGGAGGAGGAGAGACCCAGTACTTC	CASSGIAGGGETQYF
NA	NA	TRBV7-9	TRBJ1-4	TGTGCCAGCAGCTTTGCAGGGGACGCAGAAAAACTGTTTTTT	CASSFAGDAEKLFF
NA	TRBD1	TRBV7-9	TRBJ1-1	TGTGCCAGCAGCTTAGGACAGGGGGATGCCTCGGTACCTTTCTTT	CASSLGQGDASVPFF
NA	NA	TRBV27	TRBJ2-7	TGTGCCAGCGCTTTTAGTCCAATCTACGAGCAGTACTTC	CASAFSPIYEQYF
NA	NA	TRBV28	TRBJ2-7	TGTGCCAGCAGTATGCTCGGGGGTACCTACGAGCAGTACTTC	CASSMLGGTYEQYF
NA	NA	TRBV6-1	TRBJ2-3	TGTGCCAGCAGTGAGGCTCTCGTACGCTTCACAGATACGCAGTATTTT	CASSEALVRFTDTQYF
few	NA	TRBV9	TRBJ1-2	TGTGCCAGCAGCCTTTACGGGGATTCAAGTGGCTACACCTTC	CASSLYGDSSGYTF
NA	TRBD2	TRBV6-1	TRBJ2-5	TGTGCCAGCAGTGAATCCCCTAGCGGGGCCCAGACCCAGTACTTC	CASSESPSGAQTQYF
NA	NA	TRBV27	TRBJ2-7	TGTGCCAGCAGTTTGACTAGTATCAACGAGCAGTACTTC	CASSLTSINEQYF